The next 30 T cell receptor beta chains were all read from a single sample in a study of tumor-infiltrating lymphocytes in primary liver carcinoma. Unsorted whole blood yielded the blood RNA, and germline DNA was also extracted. TCR beta cDNA was reverse-transcribed from around 0.55 ug of total RNA. The reaction used a constant-region primer and ProtoScript II reverse transcriptase. Libraries for TCR beta were built through three nested multiplex PCR rounds, which together made up a slightly modified ARM-PCR procedure. Two initial PCR rounds of about 10 cycles each paired TRBV1-TRBV30 forward primers with a C-beta reverse primer. TCRdb itself ran the multiplex PCR reads through MiXCR, one entry per CDR3 protein. The table records approximately 210,000 distinct CDR3 sequences, about two thirds of them present only once. Sequencing input: peripheral blood. These receptors were obtained from a woman aged 60-75 years with primary liver carcinoma and hepatitis B virus infection.

Worth noting for this clonotype: In this CDR3 the conserved last residue, phenylalanine or tryptophan, is missing, so a read error is likely. This rearrangement joins TRBV6-1 to TRBJ2-2, with a weak D call TRBD2 (6 bases). The CDR3 covers 18 residues. Between the trimmed V and J ends, which lost 6 bases and 4 bases, there was a span of 24 bases. Germline CDR1 reads MNHNS; CDR2 reads SASEGT. The CDR3 nucleotides read TGTGCCAGCAGCCGAGTCACGGGTGGGGGGATGGGCACCGGGGAGCTGTTTTGT. It is translated as CASSRVTGGGMGTGELFC.

To note about this clonotype: Given a much more abundant clone one base away, this may be a read error. This chain joins TRBV6-5 and TRBJ2-7; the D gene is possibly TRBD2 (5 bases). This CDR3 comprises 11 residues. Germline CDR1 and CDR2: MNHEY and SVGAGI. V lost 11 bases and J 2 bases, leaving 10 bases between the germline ends. CDR3 region: CAGGRTYEQYF. The CDR3 DNA is TGTGCCGGCGGGCGGACCTACGAGCAGTACTTC.

A remark on this clonotype: One end of the junction varies from germline; a read error may be responsible. The chain couples TRBV29-1 to TRBJ2-1; unclear D gene. From germline, CDR1 is SQVTM and CDR2 ANQGSEA. The CDR3 runs 13 residues. This CDR3 reads CSVDRASDNEQFF. The DNA for the CDR3 is TGCAGCGTTGATCGGGCCTCCGACAATGAGCAGTTCTTC.

On this clonotype: A much larger clone lies one base from this, so it may be a read error. This rearrangement joins TRBV6-1 to TRBJ2-7; TRBD2 aligns across 9 bases. CDR1 and CDR2 (germline): MNHNS, SASEGT. The V gene end was trimmed by 5 bases and the J gene end by 5 bases; junction bases not matched to a gene: 13. The length of the CDR3 is 16 residues. Written as DNA, the CDR3 is TGTGCCAGCAGTAATCCAGCGCCGGGACTAGCAAACGAGCAGTACTTC. It encodes CASSNPAPGLANEQYF.

V gene TRBV12-3 or TRBV12-4 combines with J gene TRBJ2-1, with a weak D call TRBD2 (5 bases). V lost 10 bases and J lost 4, with 20 bases in between. The CDR3 extends over 15 amino acids. CDR3 in DNA: TGTGCCAACACCGCGAATAGCGAGGCATACAATGAGCAGTTCTTC. It specifies CANTANSEAYNEQFF.

This chain uses TRBV10-3 with TRBJ2-3; D is perhaps TRBD2 (6 bases). Per germline, CDR1 ENHRY and CDR2 SYGVKD. The CDR3 is 13 residues long. The V end was cut by 10 bases, the J end by 11 bases, with 22 bases between. CDR3 in amino acids: CATRGGPSEQQYF. The CDR3 DNA reads TGTGCCACCAGAGGTGGTCCTAGCGAGCAGCAGTATTTT.

Note on this clonotype: A much larger clone lies one base from this, so it may be a read error. The chain employs TRBV6-1 and TRBJ2-7, with 10 bases identical to TRBD2. This CDR3 contains 15 residues. Germline CDR1 is MNHNS and CDR2 is SASEGT. The CDR3 DNA is TGTGTCAGCAGTGAACTGGTAGCGGGAGGAGACGAGCAGTACTTC. Its translation is CVSSELVAGGDEQYF.

This clonotype was counted many times. This chain links TRBV29-1 with TRBJ2-3, with D perhaps TRBD1 (5 bases). The CDR3 contains 14 residues. V was pared by 7 bases and J by 0 bases, with 14 bases between. Germline-derived CDR1 and CDR2 are SQVTM and ANQGSEA. The CDR3 DNA sequence: TGCAGCGGTCATACAGGTGGGAGCACAGATACGCAGTATTTT. Translating gives CSGHTGGSTDTQYF.

On this clonotype: With a much larger clone just one base away, this may be a read error. V gene TRBV7-8 combines with J gene TRBJ2-4, with D perhaps TRBD1 or TRBD2 (5 bases each). The CDR3 is 14 residues long. Per the germline V gene, CDR1 is SGHVS and CDR2 is FQNEAQ. The CDR3 coding sequence is TGTGTCAGCAGCTTAGAAGGGGTGGGGGACATTCAGTACTTC. Its translation: CVSSLEGVGDIQYF.

The V gene is TRBV6-6, the J gene TRBJ2-4; 13 nucleotides match TRBD2. Germline V gene sequence: CDR1 MNHNY, CDR2 SVGAGI (reference sequence). V was pared by 6 bases and J by 1 base, with 15 bases of the junction left unmatched. The CDR3 has 20 residues. The CDR3 nucleotides are TGTGCCAGCAGCCCCCCCGCCGGGACTAGCGGGGCCCCTGCCAAAAACATTCAGTACTTC. Translating gives CASSPPAGTSGAPAKNIQYF.

The chain recombines TRBV5-4 with TRBJ1-1; D unclear. The germline V gene has CDR1 SGHNT and CDR2 YYREEE (reference sequence). The V end lost 0 bases, the J end lost 2 bases, and 5 bases lay between the germline ends. This CDR3 has 13 residues. The CDR3 region is CASSLESNTEAFF. As DNA, the CDR3 is TGTGCCAGCAGCTTGGAATCCAACACTGAAGCTTTCTTT.

This clonotype occurred many times. This chain connects TRBV5-4 to TRBJ1-2, with a weak D call TRBD1 (6 bases). This CDR3 contains 14 residues. V lost 1 base to trimming and J lost 4 bases, with 11 bases between them. Germline V gives CDR1 SGHNT, CDR2 YYREEE (reference sequence). CDR3 region: CASSLNRATYGYTF. The DNA of the CDR3 is TGTGCCAGCAGCTTGAACAGGGCTACCTATGGCTACACCTTC.

Comment on this clonotype: Germline is not matched at one junction end, which may reflect a read error. V usage is TRBV7-9 and J usage is TRBJ1-1; a weak D match, TRBD1 (5 bases). The germline V gene has CDR1 SEHNR and CDR2 FQNEAQ (reference sequence). This CDR3 region has 14 residues. CDR3 nucleotides: TGTGTCAGCAGCGGCCCAACGAAGGGGACTGAAGCTTTCTTT. This sequence encodes CVSSGPTKGTEAFF. Full variable domain (missing parts from reference TRBV7-9 and TRBJ1-1): DTGVSQNPRHKITKRGQNVTFRCDPISEHNRLYWYRQTLGQGPEFLTYFQNEAQLEKSRLLSDRFSAERPKGSFSTLEIQRTEQGDSAMYLCVSSGPTKGTEAFFGQGTRLTVV.

Regarding this clonotype: This may be a read error, as it is one base from a much larger clone. The J gene is TRBJ2-1, the V gene TRBV4-1, with D uncertain. The CDR3 consists of 16 residues. Germline V gives CDR1 MGHRA, CDR2 YSYEKL. V lost 0 bases and J lost 3, with 12 bases in between. This CDR3 reads CASSQDSELSYNEQFF. Written as DNA, the CDR3 is TGCGCCAGCAGCCAAGATTCAGAACTAAGCTACAATGAGCAGTTCTTC.

This clonotype was counted once. The germline gene is not matched at one end of the junction; a read error may be the cause. This rearrangement joins TRBV7-9 to TRBJ2-7, with 10 bases identical to TRBD2. This CDR3 is built from 14 residues. CDR1 is SEHNR and CDR2 is FQNEAQ in the germline V gene (reference sequence). In DNA, the CDR3 is TGTGTCAGCATCCAGCGGGAGGGCCCCTACGAGCAGTACTTC. The encoded protein is CVSIQREGPYEQYF.

V and J are TRBV12-3 or TRBV12-4 and TRBJ1-1, with 7 bases matching TRBD1. J lost 8 bases, V lost 7 bases, and 16 bases had no gene match. The CDR3 sequence is 15 residues long. The CDR3 sequence is CASIIRDSLIREAFF. CDR3 coding DNA: TGTGCCAGCATTATCCGGGACAGTCTCATAAGGGAAGCTTTCTTT.

The rearrangement uses TRBV23-1 and TRBJ2-5; TRBD2 might be the D (5 bases). TRBV23-1 is an ORF, and what it does is uncertain. The CDR3 is 15 residues long. The germline V and J ends were trimmed by 3 bases and 3 bases, with 14 bases remaining between them. This CDR3 reads CASSHQTWGEETQYF. For the CDR3, the DNA is TGCGCCAGCAGTCATCAGACCTGGGGAGAAGAGACCCAGTACTTC.

The chain uses TRBV10-3 and TRBJ2-7, with 9 bases aligning to TRBD1. With V trimmed by 4 bases and J by 6 bases, 10 bases remained unmatched. There are 15 residues in the CDR3. Germline V lookup: CDR1 ENHRY, CDR2 SYGVKD. For the CDR3, the DNA is TGTGCCATCAGTGCGCCGGGACAGGGTATCCCCGAGCAGTACTTC. Its protein product is CAISAPGQGIPEQYF.

For this clonotype: This may come from a read error, since a much larger clone is one base off. The chain is built from TRBV13 and TRBJ2-7, with D possibly matching TRBD2 (6 bases). The CDR3 loop spans 14 amino acids. The germline gives CDR1 PRHDT, CDR2 FYEKMQ (reference sequence). The CDR3 DNA is TGTGCCAACAGCGGAAGACTAGTCGGTAACGAGCAGTACTTC. It is translated as CANSGRLVGNEQYF.

The rearrangement joins TRBV29-1 to TRBJ2-7; weak D call: TRBD1 (5 bases). In germline, CDR1 is SQVTM, CDR2 ANQGSEA. V lost 6 bases, J lost 5 bases, and 14 bases lay in between. This CDR3 is built from 12 residues. This CDR3 is CSVQALADEQYV. CDR3 coding DNA: TGCAGCGTACAGGCTTTGGCCGACGAGCAGTACGTC.

In its sample, this clonotype was seen many times. The chain is built from TRBV10-3 and TRBJ2-1, with TRBD2 matching over 9 bases. CDR3 length: 15 residues. Germline CDR1 ENHRY, CDR2 SYGVKD. V lost 6 bases, J lost 5 bases, and 8 bases stayed unmatched. CDR3 region: CAIREGVAGDNEQFF. For the CDR3, the DNA is TGTGCCATCAGGGAAGGCGTAGCGGGGGACAATGAGCAGTTCTTC.

A remark on this clonotype: A much larger clone lies a single base off, so this may be a read error. The gene calls are TRBV4-2 and TRBJ1-2; no clear D. The germline CDR1 and CDR2 sequences are LGHNA and YNFKEQ. This CDR3 is built from 13 residues. Written as DNA, the CDR3 is TGTGCCAGCAGCCAAGATCGGATCTATGACTACACCTTC. As protein: CASSQDRIYDYTF.

In regard to this clonotype: This clone may be a read error of a much larger clone one base away. The conserved final phenylalanine or tryptophan is absent from the CDR3, which likely points to a read error. This rearrangement joins TRBV6-5 to TRBJ2-2; 8 bases match TRBD2. The CDR3 has 17 residues. Germline V lookup: CDR1 MNHEY, CDR2 SVGAGI. Unmatched junction bases numbered 16, after V lost 6 bases and J lost 7 bases. The CDR3 loop is CASRTHTSGTLGGELFL. The CDR3 bases are TGTGCCAGCAGAACCCATACTAGCGGAACATTGGGCGGGGAGCTGTTTCTT.

As for this clonotype: A read error may explain this, as a much larger clone is one base away. This chain links TRBV5-5 with TRBJ2-4, with a tentative D call TRBD1 (6 bases). Per the germline V gene, CDR1 is SGHKS and CDR2 is YYEKEE (reference sequence). The length of the CDR3 is 13 residues. The CDR3 loop is CDSSLHRENIQYF. CDR3 in DNA: TGTGACAGCAGCCTCCACAGGGAAAACATTCAGTACTTC.

This rearrangement joins TRBV11-2 to TRBJ1-1, with D unresolved. Per the germline V gene, CDR1 is SGHAT and CDR2 is FQNNGV. The CDR3 contains 16 residues. Trimming left V 1 base short and J 4 bases short, with 16 bases between. The CDR3 DNA reads TGTGCCAGCAGCTTAGTTGCGGAGGCGGAGGGCACTGAAGCTTTCTTT. Protein: CASSLVAEAEGTEAFF.

The chain uses TRBV28 and TRBJ1-2; tentative D call: TRBD1 (5 bases). Germline V gives CDR1 MDHEN, CDR2 SYDVKM. The ends were cut back, 7 bases at V and 6 bases at J, with 18 bases in the middle. CDR3 length: 14 residues. The CDR3 DNA sequence: TGTGCCAGCACGACACAGGAGACAGAGCATGGCTACACCTTC. As protein: CASTTQETEHGYTF.

Concerning this clonotype: No conserved phenylalanine or tryptophan is present at the end of the CDR3, so a read error is the likely explanation. This chain uses TRBV28 with TRBJ2-3; 11 positions match TRBD2. Germline V gene sequence: CDR1 MDHEN, CDR2 SYDVKM. V shed 5 bases, J shed 2 bases, and the junction held 12 bases outside the gene matches. The CDR3 length is 18 residues. The CDR3 loop reads CASSPRPGTSGYTDTQYV. CDR3 bases: TGTGCCAGCAGTCCCCGACCGGGGACTAGCGGTTACACAGATACGCAGTATGTT.

J is TRBJ2-5 and V is TRBV28, with a possible D match to TRBD2 (5 bases). The CDR3 has 15 amino acids. Germline CDR1 MDHEN, CDR2 SYDVKM. Trimming left V 8 bases short and J 5 bases short, with 21 bases between. CDR3 nucleotide sequence: TGTGCCAGCCTACGCGAGGGATCGGGATTCGAGACCCAGTACTTC. Translation: CASLREGSGFETQYF.

This clonotype was observed a handful of times. The chain couples TRBV11-2 to TRBJ2-7; D could derive from TRBD1 or TRBD2 (5 bases each). This CDR3 contains 16 residues. Trimming shortened V by 1 base and J by 3 bases, and 16 bases separated the two germline ends. Germline V lookup: CDR1 SGHAT, CDR2 FQNNGV. Written as DNA, the CDR3 is TGTGCCAGCAGCTTAGCCCCTGGGGCAGGAGGCTACGAGCAGTACTTC. This codes for CASSLAPGAGGYEQYF.

By share of the sample, this clonotype is medium-sized. J is TRBJ2-2 and V is TRBV11-1; D is unclear. Trimming pared 4 bases from V and 5 bases from J, leaving 5 bases between. The germline V gene encodes CDR1 SGHAT and CDR2 FQDESV (reference sequence). The length of the CDR3 is 12 residues. DNA for the CDR3: TGTGCCAGCAGCTCGGTAACCGGGGAGCTGTTTTTT. Translated, it gives CASSSVTGELFF.